The next 9 T cell receptor beta chains were all read from a single sample in a study of shared clonotypes between healthy human individuals. Clones were sequenced by immunoSEQ multiplex PCR, and TCRdb holds only the in-frame ones, with some missing. Here the sample spans approximately 810,000 clones, nearly 95% being singletons. Only CD45RO-negative cells positively selected for CCR7 counted as naive CD8 cells, so terminally differentiated effector memory CD45RA+ cells were excluded. Sequenced: naive CD8+ T cells sorted from blood. The receptors stem from a man in his thirties or forties in good health.

This clone was observed a single time. The DNA of the CDR3 is TGTGCCAGCAGCTTCAGGGGTTCCCGGCAGCCCCAGCATTTT. Amino acid sequence: CASSFRGSRQPQHF. This chain uses TRBV7-9 with TRBJ1-5; a weak D match, TRBD1 (6 bases). Trimming pared 3 bases from V and 7 bases from J, leaving 13 bases between. Per germline, CDR1 SEHNR and CDR2 FQNEAQ (reference sequence). This CDR3 spans 14 amino acids.

This chain links TRBV4-1 with TRBJ1-2; D not certain. Germline-derived CDR1 and CDR2 are MGHRA and YSYEKL. The CDR3 runs 15 residues. V was cut by 2 bases and J by 0 bases, with 10 bases left in between. This CDR3 reads CASSQRTAANYGYTF. The CDR3 DNA sequence: TGCGCCAGCAGCCAAAGAACAGCAGCTAACTATGGCTACACCTTC.

The V and J genes are TRBV15 and TRBJ2-7, with D perhaps TRBD1 (5 bases). This CDR3 contains 14 residues. CDR1 and CDR2 from the germline V gene are LNHNV and YYDKDF (reference sequence). Trimming stripped 0 bases from V and 6 bases from J, with 12 bases between. CDR3 region: CATSRDDSTLEQYF. In DNA form, the CDR3 reads TGTGCCACCAGCAGAGATGACAGTACTCTCGAGCAGTACTTC.

This clone was recorded only once. CDR3 sequence: CASSPRDRGPDQPQHF. CDR3 sequence (DNA): TGTGCCAGCAGCCCCCGGGACAGGGGTCCTGATCAGCCCCAGCATTTT. This chain connects TRBV7-9 to TRBJ1-5; 10 bases agree with TRBD1. After removal of 5 bases from V and 5 bases from J, the junction contained 9 bases not matched to a gene. Germline V lookup: CDR1 SEHNR, CDR2 FQNEAQ (reference sequence). The CDR3 is 16 amino acids.

The chain has TRBV10-1 and TRBJ2-5; 7 nucleotides agree with TRBD1. Trimming removed 4 bases from V and 3 bases from J; junction bases left unmatched: 8. The CDR3 covers 15 residues. Per germline, CDR1 WNHNN and CDR2 SYGVQD (reference sequence). In DNA, the CDR3 is TGCGCCAGCAGTGCTCGACGGACAGGAAAAGAGACCCAGTACTTC. This codes for CASSARRTGKETQYF.

The V call is TRBV27, the J call TRBJ2-2; D not certain. Germline CDR1 is MNHEY and CDR2 is SMNVEV (reference sequence). This CDR3 is 13 amino acids long. Deletions cut 2 bases from V and 7 bases from J, with 8 bases between. The CDR3 DNA is TGTGCCAGCAGTTTACCCTCTAACGGGGAGCTGTTTTTT. Translated, it gives CASSLPSNGELFF.

The CDR3 region is CASSMNSGFVNEQFF. DNA for the CDR3: TGTGCCAGCAGTATGAACTCGGGGTTTGTCAATGAGCAGTTCTTC. The chain joins TRBV11-2 to TRBJ2-1; TRBD2 is a possible D gene (5 bases). Looked up from germline, CDR1 is SGHAT and CDR2 is FQNNGV. This CDR3 spans 15 amino acids. Trimming left V 6 bases short and J 6 bases short, with 18 bases between.

This chain joins TRBV19 and TRBJ2-1, with D possibly matching TRBD1 (6 bases). V lost 5 bases and J 0 bases, leaving 17 bases between the germline ends. CDR1 LNHDA and CDR2 SQIVND come from the germline V gene (reference sequence). This CDR3 spans 17 amino acids. CDR3 bases: TGTGCCAGTAGTCCAGACCCGACAGGCGCCTCCTACAATGAGCAGTTCTTC. Amino acids: CASSPDPTGASYNEQFF.

This clone occurred once. The chain joins TRBV7-6 to TRBJ2-2; D is possibly TRBD2 (5 bases). This CDR3 has 20 amino acids. Trimming stripped 0 bases from V and 5 bases from J, with 25 bases between. Germline CDR1 is SGHVS and CDR2 is FNYEAQ. This CDR3 is CASSLALWLPRGGYTGELFF. In nucleotides, the CDR3 is TGTGCCAGCAGCTTAGCGCTGTGGCTCCCGCGCGGAGGATATACCGGGGAGCTGTTTTTT.